This T cell receptor (beta chain) was documented in a study of CD8+CD57+ T cells in acquired aplastic anemia. Overall study: On average, sorted CD4+ and CD8+ cells gave around 3 ug of DNA. CD4+ cell libraries from healthy donors averaged about 11 million reads.

CDR3 and TCR beta VDJ profiling relied on a genomic DNA template. TCRdb itself ran the reads through MiXCR, one entry per CDR3 protein. This sample carries approximately 380,000 distinct CDR3 sequences, about two thirds of them seen once, and the ten largest clones take approximately 3.9%. Study-level points and caveats: Patients and controls were not found to differ significantly in CD8+ Simpson's diversity. In common between the patients and the controls were around 30 CD8+ CDR3 sequences.

On this clonotype itself: Its antigen remains unidentified.

This clonotype was obtained from a human donor in good health, serving as a control. The sample taken for sequencing was sorted CD4+, CD8+, or CD8+CD57+ T cells (not recorded which) from PBMCs.

CDR3 bases: TGTGCCAGCAGATGGCGGAACAGCGGAGGATTCGGCGAGCAGTACTTC. Its protein product is CASRWRNSGGFGEQYF. The rearrangement links TRBV9 to TRBJ2-7; weak D call: TRBD2 (5 bases). This CDR3 is 16 amino acids long. Germline values: CDR1 SGDLS, CDR2 YYNGEE. V shed 5 bases and J shed 6 bases, with 24 bases lying between them.